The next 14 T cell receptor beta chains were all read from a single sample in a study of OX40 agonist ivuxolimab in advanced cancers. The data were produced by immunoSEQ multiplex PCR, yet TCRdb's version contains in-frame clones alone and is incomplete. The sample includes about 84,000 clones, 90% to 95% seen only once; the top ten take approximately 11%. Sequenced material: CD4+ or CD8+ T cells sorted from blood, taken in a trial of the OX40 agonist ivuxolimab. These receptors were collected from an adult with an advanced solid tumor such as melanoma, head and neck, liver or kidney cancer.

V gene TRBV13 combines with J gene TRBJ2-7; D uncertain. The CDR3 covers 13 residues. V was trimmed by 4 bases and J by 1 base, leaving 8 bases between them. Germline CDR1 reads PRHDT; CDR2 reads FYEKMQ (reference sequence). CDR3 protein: CASSSRLSYEQYF. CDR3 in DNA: TGTGCCAGCAGCTCCCGGCTATCCTACGAGCAGTACTTC.

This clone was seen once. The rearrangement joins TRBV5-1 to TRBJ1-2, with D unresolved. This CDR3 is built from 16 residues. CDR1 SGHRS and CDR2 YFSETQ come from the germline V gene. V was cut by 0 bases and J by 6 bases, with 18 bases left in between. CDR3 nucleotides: TGCGCCAGCAGCTTGGCTCAACCGGAAACCGCCAATGGCTACACCTTC. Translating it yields CASSLAQPETANGYTF.

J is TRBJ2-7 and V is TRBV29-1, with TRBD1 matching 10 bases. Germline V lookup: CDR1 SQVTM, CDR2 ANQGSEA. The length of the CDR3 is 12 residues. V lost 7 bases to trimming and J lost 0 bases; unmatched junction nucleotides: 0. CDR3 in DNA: TGCAGCGGGACAGGGGGCTCCTACGAGCAGTACTTC. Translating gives CSGTGGSYEQYF.

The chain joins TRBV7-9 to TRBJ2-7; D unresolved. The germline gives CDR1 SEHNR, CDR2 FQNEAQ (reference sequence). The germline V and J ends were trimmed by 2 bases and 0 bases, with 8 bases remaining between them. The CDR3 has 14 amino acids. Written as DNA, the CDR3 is TGTGCCAGCAGCTTATCTCCATACTCCTACGAGCAGTACTTC. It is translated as CASSLSPYSYEQYF. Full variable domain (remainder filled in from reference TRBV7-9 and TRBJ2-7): DTGVSQNPRHKITKRGQNVTFRCDPISEHNRLYWYRQTLGQGPEFLTYFQNEAQLEKSRLLSDRFSAERPKGSFSTLEIQRTEQGDSAMYLCASSLSPYSYEQYFGPGTRLTVT.

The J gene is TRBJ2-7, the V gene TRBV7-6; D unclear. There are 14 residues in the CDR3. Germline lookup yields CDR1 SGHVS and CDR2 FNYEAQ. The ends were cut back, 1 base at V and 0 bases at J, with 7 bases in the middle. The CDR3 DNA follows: TGTGCCAGCAGCTTAGAGCCCTACTCCTACGAGCAGTACTTC. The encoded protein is CASSLEPYSYEQYF.

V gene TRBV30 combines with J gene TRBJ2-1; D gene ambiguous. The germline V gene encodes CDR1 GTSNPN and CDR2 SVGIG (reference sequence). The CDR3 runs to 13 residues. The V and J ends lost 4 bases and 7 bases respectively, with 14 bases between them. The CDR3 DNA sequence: TGTGCCTGGATGGTAACCAATTCGAATGAGCAGTTCTTC. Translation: CAWMVTNSNEQFF.

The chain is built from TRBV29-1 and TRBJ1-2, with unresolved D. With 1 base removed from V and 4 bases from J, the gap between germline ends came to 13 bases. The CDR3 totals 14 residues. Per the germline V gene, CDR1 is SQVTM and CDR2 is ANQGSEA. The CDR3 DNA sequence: TGCAGCGTTGAAGGGTGGAAGGGTACCTATGGCTACACCTTC. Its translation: CSVEGWKGTYGYTF.

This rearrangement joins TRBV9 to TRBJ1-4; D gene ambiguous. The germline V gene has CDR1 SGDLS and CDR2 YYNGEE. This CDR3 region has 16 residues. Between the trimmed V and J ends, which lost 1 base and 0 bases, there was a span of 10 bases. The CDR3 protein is CASSVTGGSTNEKLFF. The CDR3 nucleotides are TGTGCCAGCAGCGTAACCGGAGGATCAACTAATGAAAAACTGTTTTTT.

CDR3: CASSEGTAVRNIQYF. CDR3 coding DNA: TGTGCCAGCAGTGAGGGTACAGCAGTTCGGAACATTCAGTACTTC. The rearrangement joins TRBV25-1 to TRBJ2-4, with no clear D. V was trimmed by 3 bases and J by 7 bases, leaving 16 bases between them. CDR1 and CDR2 from the germline V gene are MGHDK and SYGVNS. CDR3 length: 15 residues.

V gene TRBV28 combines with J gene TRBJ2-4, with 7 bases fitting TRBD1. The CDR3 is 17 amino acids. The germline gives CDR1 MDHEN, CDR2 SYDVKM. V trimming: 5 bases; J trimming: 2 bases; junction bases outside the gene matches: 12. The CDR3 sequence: CASSRTGTVPSKNIQYF. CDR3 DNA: TGTGCCAGCAGTCGAACCGGGACAGTTCCTTCCAAAAACATTCAGTACTTC.

The CDR3 DNA reads TGTGCCAGCAGCCATTCTAACTATGGCTACACCTTC. Translating it yields CASSHSNYGYTF. This chain links TRBV11-1 with TRBJ1-2; D is undetermined. CDR1 SGHAT and CDR2 FQDESV come from the germline V gene (reference sequence). V shed 5 bases and J shed 0 bases, with 4 bases lying between them. The CDR3 is made up of 12 amino acids.

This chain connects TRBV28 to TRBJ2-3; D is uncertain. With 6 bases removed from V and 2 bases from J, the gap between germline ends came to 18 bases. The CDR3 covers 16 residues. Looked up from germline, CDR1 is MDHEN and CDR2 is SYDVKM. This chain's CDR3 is CASSPIGAAVTDTQYF. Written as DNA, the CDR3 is TGTGCCAGCAGCCCGATAGGAGCCGCGGTCACAGATACGCAGTATTTT.

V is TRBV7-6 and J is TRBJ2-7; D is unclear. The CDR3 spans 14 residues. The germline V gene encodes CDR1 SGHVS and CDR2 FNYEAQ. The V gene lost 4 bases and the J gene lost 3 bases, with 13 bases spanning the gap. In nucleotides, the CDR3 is TGTGCCAGCAGCTCTTTCGGGCACAACTACGAGCAGTACTTC. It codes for CASSSFGHNYEQYF.

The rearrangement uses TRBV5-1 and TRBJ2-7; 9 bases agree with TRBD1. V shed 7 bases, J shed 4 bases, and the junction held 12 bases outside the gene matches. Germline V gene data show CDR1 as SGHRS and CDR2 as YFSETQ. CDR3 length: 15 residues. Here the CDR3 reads CASPKSGTGWYEQYF. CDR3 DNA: TGCGCCAGCCCAAAGTCCGGGACAGGGTGGTACGAGCAGTACTTC.